These 20 T cell receptor beta chains originate from one sample sequenced in a study of blood T cell repertoires in COVID-19. Profiled with immunoSEQ multiplex PCR; TCRdb holds only in-frame clones, not every one. Altogether some 140,000 clones are present, roughly nine tenths being singletons, with the ten largest covering 0.5% to 0.6%. Sequenced input: peripheral blood. The receptors shown here come from a man aged 45-65 years with acute or convalescent COVID-19.

The gene calls are TRBV5-1 and TRBJ2-1; 11 positions match TRBD2. Germline V lookup: CDR1 SGHRS, CDR2 YFSETQ. Losses at the gene ends were 4 bases for V and 7 bases for J; bases not matched to a gene: 7. The CDR3 has 15 residues. The CDR3 coding sequence is TGCGCCAGCAGCACCGGACTAGCGGGCCTTAATGAGCAGTTCTTC. Protein sequence: CASSTGLAGLNEQFF.

The gene calls are TRBV19 and TRBJ2-7; D perhaps matches TRBD2 (6 bases). This CDR3 has 14 amino acids. Germline V gene data show CDR1 as LNHDA and CDR2 as SQIVND (reference sequence). V gave up 4 bases and J gave up 3 bases, with 13 bases separating them. CDR3 in amino acids: CASSNGGMGYEQYF. The CDR3 DNA reads as TGTGCCAGTAGTAATGGCGGGATGGGCTACGAGCAGTACTTC.

The chain couples TRBV27 to TRBJ2-3, with TRBD2 identical over 13 bases. Germline-derived CDR1 and CDR2 are MNHEY and SMNVEV (reference sequence). The CDR3 runs to 18 residues. V shed 3 bases, J shed 0 bases, and the junction held 6 bases outside the gene matches. CDR3 loop: CASSFTSGRALSTDTQYF. The CDR3, as DNA: TGTGCCAGCAGTTTTACTAGCGGGAGGGCCCTCAGCACAGATACGCAGTATTTT.

This chain uses TRBV15 with TRBJ1-1; D gene unclear. There are 16 residues in the CDR3. Germline CDR1 is LNHNV and CDR2 is YYDKDF (reference sequence). Deletions cut 1 base from V and 6 bases from J, with 18 bases between. The CDR3 here is CATSRAPGSARAEAFF. CDR3 nucleotide sequence: TGTGCCACCAGCAGAGCTCCCGGTTCGGCGAGGGCTGAAGCTTTCTTT. The entire variable domain, with the rest obtained from reference TRBV15 and TRBJ1-1, is as follows: DAMVIQNPRYQVTQFGKPVTLSCSQTLNHNVMYWYQQKSSQAPKLLFHYYDKDFNNEADTPDNFQSRRPNTSFCFLDIRSPGLGDTAMYLCATSRAPGSARAEAFFGQGTRLTVV.

V usage is TRBV7-2 and J usage is TRBJ1-1; D uncertain. The ends were cut back, 2 bases at V and 5 bases at J, with 3 bases in the middle. There are 11 residues in the CDR3. The germline V gene encodes CDR1 SGHTA and CDR2 FQGNSA. CDR3 DNA sequence: TGTGCCAGCAGCTTACTAACTGAAGCTTTCTTT. Protein sequence: CASSLLTEAFF.

V usage is TRBV9 and J usage is TRBJ2-1; unclear D gene. The CDR3 runs to 14 residues. Trimming took 4 bases from V and 6 from J, leaving 14 bases between them. Germline V gene data show CDR1 as SGDLS and CDR2 as YYNGEE. CDR3 residues: CASSLSPEINEQFF. The CDR3 DNA follows: TGTGCCAGCAGCCTAAGTCCCGAAATCAATGAGCAGTTCTTC.

The chain joins TRBV4-3 to TRBJ1-2; D remains unclear. CDR1 and CDR2 from the germline V gene are LGHNA and YSLEER. This CDR3 is 12 amino acids long. With 0 bases removed from V and 8 bases from J, the gap between germline ends came to 7 bases. The CDR3 region is CASSQDRAGYTF. The DNA for the CDR3 is TGCGCCAGCAGCCAAGACCGAGCGGGCTACACCTTC.

This clone occurred a few times. V gene TRBV19 combines with J gene TRBJ1-5; TRBD1 might be the D (6 bases). V gave up 5 bases and J gave up 6 bases, with 17 bases separating them. Germline V gene lookup returns CDR1 LNHDA and CDR2 SQIVND (reference sequence). This CDR3 comprises 15 residues. CDR3 in amino acids: CASSPDSNRLQPQHF. CDR3 DNA: TGTGCCAGTAGTCCGGACAGCAATAGGCTTCAGCCCCAGCATTTT. The whole variable domain, remainder taken from reference TRBV19 and TRBJ1-5, is DGGITQSPKYLFRKEGQNVTLSCEQNLNHDAMYWYRQDPGQGLRLIYYSQIVNDFQKGDIAEGYSVSREKKESFPLTVTSAQKNPTAFYLCASSPDSNRLQPQHFGDGTRLSIL.

This clone was seen only once. V is TRBV3-1 (or the pseudogene TRBV3-2) and J is TRBJ2-5; the match to TRBD2 covers 12 bases. V dropped 4 bases and J dropped 4; count of bases not matched to a gene: 10. The V gene's germline CDR1 is LGHDT and CDR2 YNNKEL (reference sequence). This CDR3 comprises 17 residues. CDR3 DNA sequence: TGTGCCAGCAGCCCTTCTAGCGGGAGGGCGGGGAGAGAGACCCAGTACTTC. As protein: CASSPSSGRAGRETQYF.

J is TRBJ1-5 and V is TRBV6-5; D perhaps matches TRBD1 (6 bases). Trimming shortened V by 4 bases and J by 4 bases, and 11 bases separated the two germline ends. The CDR3 is 14 residues long. The germline CDR1 and CDR2 sequences are MNHEY and SVGAGI. CDR3 in amino acids: CASSSGTPNQPQHF. CDR3 DNA: TGTGCCAGCAGTTCCGGGACACCGAATCAGCCCCAGCATTTT.

The chain joins TRBV7-9 to TRBJ1-2; TRBD1 agrees at 10 bases. The junction had 3 bases not matched to a gene; V was cut back by 3 bases and J by 5 bases. The CDR3 is 14 residues long. In germline, CDR1 is SEHNR, CDR2 FQNEAQ (reference sequence). The CDR3 sequence: CASSFAGQGYGYTF. The CDR3, as DNA: TGTGCCAGCAGCTTCGCGGGACAGGGGTATGGCTACACCTTC. The full variable domain, in which reference TRBV7-9 and TRBJ1-2 provide the parts outside the CDR3, is DTGVSQNPRHKITKRGQNVTFRCDPISEHNRLYWYRQTLGQGPEFLTYFQNEAQLEKSRLLSDRFSAERPKGSFSTLEIQRTEQGDSAMYLCASSFAGQGYGYTFGSGTRLTVV.

The CDR3 bases are TGTGCCAGCAGCTTACGCCGCGGAGCGAACACCGGGGAGCTGTTTTTT. Encoded protein: CASSLRRGANTGELFF. This chain uses TRBV7-2 with TRBJ2-2; D is uncertain. Trimming removed 2 bases from V and 0 bases from J, with 10 bases in between. The germline gives CDR1 SGHTA, CDR2 FQGNSA. This CDR3 has 16 residues.

The V call is TRBV9, the J call TRBJ2-7, with D possibly being TRBD2 (6 bases). Trimming stripped 4 bases from V and 6 bases from J, with 17 bases between. This CDR3 contains 14 residues. In germline, CDR1 is SGDLS, CDR2 YYNGEE. In nucleotides, the CDR3 is TGTGCCAGCAGCACAACTATGGGGGGAGGCGAGCAGTACTTC. Its protein is CASSTTMGGGEQYF.

The V call is TRBV15, the J call TRBJ2-4, with a weak D call TRBD1 (6 bases). V was cut by 0 bases and J by 1 base, with 13 bases left in between. CDR1 LNHNV and CDR2 YYDKDF come from the germline V gene (reference sequence). The CDR3 is 17 amino acids. In DNA, the CDR3 is TGTGCCACCAGCAGAGATTGGGCAGGGGCGGCCAAAAACATTCAGTACTTC. Protein product: CATSRDWAGAAKNIQYF.

This clone was detected only once. The rearrangement links TRBV5-1 to TRBJ1-6; 8 bases agree with TRBD1. This CDR3 has 14 residues. The V gene's germline CDR1 is SGHRS and CDR2 YFSETQ. Trimming took 3 bases from V and 5 from J; bases not matched to a gene: 1. The CDR3 here is CASSSGQDNSPLHF. CDR3 coding DNA: TGCGCCAGCAGCTCGGGACAGGATAATTCACCCCTCCACTTT.

The rearrangement joins TRBV30 to TRBJ1-2; 7 bases agree with TRBD1. J gave up 4 bases and V 3 bases, and 11 bases lay outside the gene matches. The CDR3 extends over 15 amino acids. CDR1 and CDR2 (germline): GTSNPN, SVGIG (reference sequence). The CDR3: CAWRQQTGRSYGYTF. CDR3 coding DNA: TGTGCCTGGAGGCAACAGACAGGGAGGTCCTATGGCTACACCTTC.

This rearrangement joins TRBV29-1 to TRBJ2-5, with D perhaps TRBD1 (5 bases). Germline loops: CDR1 SQVTM, CDR2 ANQGSEA. CDR3 length equals 14 residues. V was cut by 7 bases and J by 5 bases, with 20 bases left in between. The CDR3 DNA sequence: TGCAGCGCCGATCCCAAGGTGGGGCTGGAGACCCAGTACTTC. The encoded protein is CSADPKVGLETQYF.

The gene calls are TRBV27 and TRBJ1-2, with TRBD1 matching over 7 bases. The V gene end was trimmed by 5 bases and the J gene end by 2 bases; junction bases not matched to a gene: 5. Germline loops: CDR1 MNHEY, CDR2 SMNVEV (reference sequence). The CDR3 is 14 residues long. DNA of the CDR3: TGTGCCAGCAGTGACAGGGTGGCAAACTATGGCTACACCTTC. This translates into CASSDRVANYGYTF.

This sequence joins TRBV28 and TRBJ1-3; D uncertain. Germline V CDR1 and CDR2: MDHEN, SYDVKM. The CDR3 has 14 amino acids. V dropped 4 bases and J dropped 3 bases, with 10 bases sitting between them. The CDR3 here is CASSSVLFGNTIYF. CDR3 DNA: TGTGCCAGCAGTTCGGTGCTCTTTGGAAACACCATATATTTT.

The chain combines TRBV18 with TRBJ2-2, with 10 bases matching TRBD1. CDR1 is KGHSH, CDR2 LQKENI, per germline. The CDR3 sequence is 17 residues long. The J segment lost 3 bases and the V segment lost 6 bases, leaving 10 bases of the junction unmatched. The CDR3 protein is CASSLSPGTGDTGELFF. In nucleotides, the CDR3 is TGTGCCAGCTCTCTTTCTCCCGGGACAGGGGACACCGGGGAGCTGTTTTTT.